The source of this T cell receptor (beta chain) is a study of early T cells in non-severe SARS-CoV-2 infection. Study-wide context: Chains from this unsorted whole-blood bulk RNA could not be paired. Whole-study findings and limits: Private and CD4 specificities were missed by VDJdb matching, which favored anti-spike CD8 responses.

This clonotype came up many times. Its target is unknown. The CDR3 consists of 16 residues. In germline, CDR1 is SGDLS, CDR2 YYNGEE. Trimming removed 4 bases at V and 9 bases at J, with 20 bases between. Each cDNA molecule carried a unique molecular identifier. Each CDR3 protein is one row after TCRdb ran MiXCR on the 5' RACE reads. The table shows fewer than 65,000 distinct CDR3 sequences, with around 9.9% occurring only once. This sequence joins TRBV9 and TRBJ1-6, with D unresolved. Specimen: whole blood. This clonotype originated in an adult who was a healthcare worker with PCR-confirmed SARS-CoV-2 infection or an uninfected control (not recorded which). The CDR3 spells CASSPSPTNFGSPLHF. As DNA, the CDR3 is TGTGCCAGCAGCCCATCACCAACGAACTTTGGTTCACCCCTCCACTTT.